These 29 T cell receptor beta chains share one sample of origin, sequenced in a study of PD-1 blockade in classical Hodgkin lymphoma. The data were produced by immunoSEQ multiplex PCR, yet TCRdb's version contains in-frame clones alone and is incomplete. The sample yields 15,000 to 20,000 clones, over 80% seen once. Time point indicated: cycle 4 day 1 (C4D1), after less than seven weeks of nivolumab. Relapse after autologous stem cell transplantation occurred in every patient, and brentuximab vedotin exposure varied. Investigators isolated CD4+ T cells from thawed PBMCs through magnetic negative selection. The source was CD4+ T cells from blood, collected before the fourth cycle of nivolumab. Receptor source: a human donor with classical Hodgkin lymphoma.

This clone has a single count. The gene calls are TRBV19 and TRBJ1-1; no clear D gene. The CDR3 loop spans 14 amino acids. Trimming shortened V by 1 base and J by 4 bases, and 10 bases separated the two germline ends. CDR1 LNHDA and CDR2 SQIVND come from the germline V gene (reference sequence). As DNA, the CDR3 is TGTGCCAGTAGTATAGTTCGTCGTAGCACTGAAGCTTTCTTT. Translation gives CASSIVRRSTEAFF.

In its sample, this clone was seen a few times. V usage is TRBV10-3 and J usage is TRBJ2-7, with 9 bases identical to TRBD1. This CDR3 is 14 amino acids long. Germline trimming cut 6 bases from V and 0 bases from J; bases unmatched to any gene: 3. CDR1 is ENHRY and CDR2 is SYGVKD in the germline V gene. Written as DNA, the CDR3 is TGTGCCATCAGAAGGACAGGGGACTCCTACGAGCAGTACTTC. Amino acid sequence: CAIRRTGDSYEQYF.

The sample holds a few counts of this clone. The V call is TRBV6-5, the J call TRBJ1-3; D possibly corresponds to TRBD1 (6 bases). The CDR3 runs 15 residues. Trimming cost V 6 bases and J 4 bases, with 16 bases left between them. Germline V gene lookup returns CDR1 MNHEY and CDR2 SVGAGI. The CDR3 sequence is CASSPYGRGGNTIYF. CDR3 coding DNA: TGTGCCAGCAGCCCTTATGGTAGGGGGGGAAACACCATATATTTT.

The chain recombines TRBV27 with TRBJ1-2; D gene uncertain. Germline values: CDR1 MNHEY, CDR2 SMNVEV (reference sequence). The CDR3 runs 15 residues. V was pared by 0 bases and J by 8 bases, with 16 bases between. CDR3 nucleotides: TGTGCCAGCAGTTTATCCCCGCTCACGGCGGGCGGCTACACCTTC. Its translation is CASSLSPLTAGGYTF.

The rearrangement uses TRBV19 and TRBJ2-1; D might be TRBD2 (6 bases). V was clipped by 3 bases and J by 0 bases, with 15 bases between them. This CDR3 has 17 amino acids. In germline, CDR1 is LNHDA, CDR2 SQIVND (reference sequence). This CDR3 is CASSIKSAGSSYNEQFF. CDR3 DNA: TGTGCCAGTAGTATTAAGTCAGCGGGTAGCTCCTACAATGAGCAGTTCTTC.

V is TRBV2 and J is TRBJ2-2; 10 nucleotides agree with TRBD1. Trimming at V came to 6 bases and at J to 7 bases, leaving 2 bases not matched to a gene. The CDR3 runs 13 residues. In germline, CDR1 is SNHLY, CDR2 FYNNEI. Here the CDR3 reads CASRGQGNGELFF. In DNA, the CDR3 is TGTGCCAGCAGGGGACAGGGGAACGGGGAGCTGTTTTTT.

This sequence joins TRBV5-4 and TRBJ2-3; perhaps TRBD2 as D (6 bases). The CDR3 covers 16 residues. V lost 5 bases and J 2 bases, leaving 18 bases between the germline ends. Germline-derived CDR1 and CDR2 are SGHNT and YYREEE (reference sequence). The chain's CDR3 is CASRRDHTFFTDTQYF. CDR3 nucleotides: TGTGCCAGCAGGCGGGACCATACCTTTTTCACAGATACGCAGTATTTT. Combining the CDR3 with reference TRBV5-4 and TRBJ2-3 gives the whole variable domain ETGVTQSPTHLIKTRGQQVTLRCSSQSGHNTVSWYQQALGQGPQFIFQYYREEENGRGNFPPRFSGLQFPNYSSELNVNALELDDSALYLCASRRDHTFFTDTQYFGPGTRLTVL.

V usage is TRBV7-9 and J usage is TRBJ2-3; 8 bases map to TRBD2. The CDR3 is made up of 16 amino acids. The V gene end was trimmed by 1 base and the J gene end by 4 bases; junction bases not matched to a gene: 7. The V gene's germline CDR1 is SEHNR and CDR2 FQNEAQ (reference sequence). CDR3 amino acids: CASSLGPSGSADTQYF. CDR3 in DNA: TGTGCCAGCAGCTTAGGACCAAGCGGGAGTGCAGATACGCAGTATTTT.

The chain couples TRBV28 to TRBJ2-1; 7 bases line up with TRBD1. CDR3 length: 13 amino acids. V was pared by 7 bases and J by 9 bases, with 9 bases of the junction left unmatched. Germline V gene data show CDR1 as MDHEN and CDR2 as SYDVKM. CDR3 sequence (DNA): TGTGCCAGCAATCTGGGACAGTCGATTGAGCAGTTCTTC. It encodes CASNLGQSIEQFF.

This rearrangement joins TRBV27 to TRBJ1-5, with 8 bases fitting TRBD1. The J segment lost 7 bases and the V segment lost 4 bases, leaving 3 bases of the junction unmatched. This CDR3 comprises 13 residues. Germline loops: CDR1 MNHEY, CDR2 SMNVEV (reference sequence). Written as DNA, the CDR3 is TGTGCCAGCAGTTGGACAGGGAGACAGCCCCAGCATTTT. This sequence encodes CASSWTGRQPQHF.

V usage is TRBV19 and J usage is TRBJ1-2; D is unresolved. V was cut by 1 base and J by 0 bases, with 9 bases left in between. This CDR3 comprises 15 residues. Germline lookup yields CDR1 LNHDA and CDR2 SQIVND (reference sequence). In DNA form, the CDR3 reads TGTGCCAGTAGTATAGGCTGGGGAACTAACTATGGCTACACCTTC. Residues: CASSIGWGTNYGYTF.

This sequence joins TRBV6-1 and TRBJ1-1; TRBD1 aligns across 10 bases. With 6 bases clipped from V and 4 bases from J, the junction kept 5 bases outside the gene matches. The CDR3 runs to 14 residues. Germline V gene data show CDR1 as MNHNS and CDR2 as SASEGT. CDR3 nucleotides: TGTGCCAGCAGGCTGACAGGGGGCTCCACTGAAGCTTTCTTT. The encoded protein is CASRLTGGSTEAFF.

The chain carries TRBV6-4 and TRBJ2-3; D perhaps matches TRBD2 (5 bases). Trimming removed 4 bases at V and 0 bases at J, with 11 bases between. CDR1 is MRHNA, CDR2 SNTAGT, per germline. The CDR3 contains 15 residues. This chain's CDR3 is CASSGSGTSTDTQYF. CDR3 in DNA: TGTGCCAGCAGTGGAAGCGGAACTAGCACAGATACGCAGTATTTT.

The rearrangement links TRBV9 to TRBJ2-7; D uncertain. CDR3 size: 14 residues. With 0 bases removed from V and 3 bases from J, the gap between germline ends came to 10 bases. In germline, CDR1 is SGDLS, CDR2 YYNGEE. CDR3 residues: CASSVGPKNYEQYF. The CDR3 DNA is TGTGCCAGCAGCGTAGGACCGAAAAACTACGAGCAGTACTTC.

The V call is TRBV5-6, the J call TRBJ1-2; D unclear. The ends were cut back, 5 bases at V and 4 bases at J, with 21 bases in the middle. The CDR3 length is 16 residues. CDR1 SGHDT and CDR2 YYEEEE come from the germline V gene. CDR3 in DNA: TGTGCCAGCAGTCTCGGGATGGCCGGGGTAATCTATGGCTACACCTTC. This encodes CASSLGMAGVIYGYTF.

The rearrangement joins TRBV2 to TRBJ2-2, with 8 bases identical to TRBD1. CDR3 length equals 15 residues. Germline values: CDR1 SNHLY, CDR2 FYNNEI. Trimming cost V 2 bases and J 6 bases; bases outside gene matches: 5. CDR3: CASSEWQGASGELFF. The CDR3 nucleotides are TGTGCCAGCAGTGAATGGCAGGGGGCGTCCGGGGAGCTGTTTTTT. Full variable domain (missing parts from reference TRBV2 and TRBJ2-2): EPEVTQTPSHQVTQMGQEVILRCVPISNHLYFYWYRQILGQKVEFLVSFYNNEISEKSEIFDDQFSVERPDGSNFTLKIRSTKLEDSAMYFCASSEWQGASGELFFGEGSRLTVL.

The chain joins TRBV7-9 to TRBJ1-4; D is unresolved. The germline CDR1 and CDR2 sequences are SEHNR and FQNEAQ (reference sequence). The CDR3 has 11 residues. V lost 7 bases to trimming and J lost 4 bases, with 4 bases between them. CDR3: CASTRNEKLFF. CDR3 nucleotides: TGTGCCAGCACCCGTAATGAAAAACTGTTTTTT.

This clone appeared a few times. The chain recombines TRBV6-6 with TRBJ1-2; 7 bases are a match to TRBD1. With 7 bases clipped from V and 5 bases from J, the junction kept 7 bases outside the gene matches. The CDR3 spans 13 residues. The V gene's germline CDR1 is MNHNY and CDR2 SVGAGI (reference sequence). CDR3 loop: CASTKQGIYGYTF. The DNA for the CDR3 is TGTGCCAGCACTAAACAGGGGATATATGGCTACACCTTC.

The rearrangement uses TRBV15 and TRBJ1-5; D gene ambiguous. This CDR3 comprises 13 residues. With 0 bases removed from V and 11 bases from J, the gap between germline ends came to 11 bases. The V gene's germline CDR1 is LNHNV and CDR2 YYDKDF (reference sequence). CDR3 residues: CATSRDPLGAQHF. In nucleotides, the CDR3 is TGTGCCACCAGCAGAGATCCTCTCGGGGCCCAGCATTTT.

This clone occurred a few times. The V and J genes are TRBV7-8 and TRBJ1-1; no reliable D call. V was pared by 5 bases and J by 0 bases, with 19 bases between. Looked up from germline, CDR1 is SGHVS and CDR2 is FQNEAQ. The CDR3 length is 17 residues. This CDR3 reads CASSDTRRVGMNTEAFF. The CDR3 DNA sequence: TGTGCCAGCAGCGACACGCGGAGGGTGGGAATGAACACTGAAGCTTTCTTT.

This clone was seen just once. The rearrangement links TRBV27 to TRBJ2-3; D is unresolved. Germline CDR1 is MNHEY and CDR2 is SMNVEV (reference sequence). The CDR3 length is 12 residues. Trimming left V 5 bases short and J 4 bases short, with 7 bases between. The CDR3 bases are TGTGCCAGCAGTAGTACGGCAGATACGCAGTATTTT. It encodes CASSSTADTQYF.

The chain is built from TRBV29-1 and TRBJ2-1, with unresolved D. Germline CDR1 reads SQVTM; CDR2 reads ANQGSEA. The CDR3 length is 17 residues. V dropped 6 bases and J dropped 4 bases, with 25 bases sitting between them. The CDR3 DNA sequence: TGCAGCGTCTCGACATCCCTCTACATGTTGATTTACAATGAGCAGTTCTTC. Residues: CSVSTSLYMLIYNEQFF.

The V gene is TRBV29-1, the J gene TRBJ1-2; D call uncertain. Trimming pared 3 bases from V and 6 bases from J, leaving 5 bases between. The CDR3 has 10 amino acids. In germline, CDR1 is SQVTM, CDR2 ANQGSEA. CDR3 DNA: TGCAGCGTTGATGCAGATGGCTACACCTTC. It codes for CSVDADGYTF.

The V and J genes are TRBV5-8 and TRBJ2-1; D unresolved. This CDR3 region has 15 residues. Deletions cut 0 bases from V and 1 base from J, with 8 bases between. Germline CDR1 reads SGHTS; CDR2 reads YDEGEE. The CDR3 here is CASSLVYGSYNEQFF. CDR3 in DNA: TGTGCCAGCAGCTTGGTTTATGGGTCCTACAATGAGCAGTTCTTC.

V is TRBV11-2 and J is TRBJ2-6, with 8 bases aligning to TRBD2. V gave up 1 base and J gave up 2 bases; unmatched junction bases: 10. This CDR3 region has 19 residues. CDR1 is SGHAT and CDR2 is FQNNGV in the germline V gene. This chain's CDR3 is CASSLVGFSGMTGANVLTF. For the CDR3, the DNA is TGTGCCAGCAGCTTAGTTGGCTTTAGCGGGATGACTGGGGCCAACGTCCTGACTTTC.

The gene calls are TRBV10-3 and TRBJ2-2; D is ambiguous. V was pared by 4 bases and J by 2 bases, with 8 bases between. From germline, CDR1 is ENHRY and CDR2 SYGVKD. The CDR3 runs 14 residues. The CDR3 nucleotides read TGTGCCATCAGTGCAGGCGCCAACACCGGGGAGCTGTTTTTT. It translates to CAISAGANTGELFF.

This clone was detected only a few times. The chain employs TRBV7-2 and TRBJ2-3; perhaps TRBD2 as D (5 bases). The CDR3 contains 13 residues. Germline CDR1 reads SGHTA; CDR2 reads FQGNSA. V lost 3 bases, J lost 6 bases, and 10 bases lay in between. The CDR3 region has the DNA TGTGCCAGCAGCTTTGACGTAGCGGATACGCAGTATTTT. Its protein is CASSFDVADTQYF.

The rearrangement uses TRBV11-2 and TRBJ2-2; D remains ambiguous. CDR1 is SGHAT, CDR2 FQNNGV, per germline. This CDR3 contains 13 residues. Between the trimmed V and J ends, which lost 2 bases and 2 bases, there was a span of 3 bases. CDR3 DNA sequence: TGTGCCAGCAGCTTAAGTAACACCGGGGAGCTGTTTTTT. The encoded protein is CASSLSNTGELFF. Combining the CDR3 with reference TRBV11-2 and TRBJ2-2 gives the whole variable domain EAGVAQSPRYKIIEKRQSVAFWCNPISGHATLYWYQQILGQGPKLLIQFQNNGVVDDSQLPKDRFSAERLKGVDSTLKIQPAKLEDSAVYLCASSLSNTGELFFGEGSRLTVL.

This rearrangement joins TRBV6-6 to TRBJ2-1; D possibly uses TRBD1 or TRBD2 (7 bases each). This CDR3 comprises 14 residues. Germline V gives CDR1 MNHNY, CDR2 SVGAGI (reference sequence). The V and J ends lost 6 bases and 8 bases respectively, with 17 bases between them. The CDR3 loop is CASRPTGEGHEQFF. The CDR3 DNA follows: TGTGCCAGCAGGCCCACAGGGGAGGGGCATGAGCAGTTCTTC.